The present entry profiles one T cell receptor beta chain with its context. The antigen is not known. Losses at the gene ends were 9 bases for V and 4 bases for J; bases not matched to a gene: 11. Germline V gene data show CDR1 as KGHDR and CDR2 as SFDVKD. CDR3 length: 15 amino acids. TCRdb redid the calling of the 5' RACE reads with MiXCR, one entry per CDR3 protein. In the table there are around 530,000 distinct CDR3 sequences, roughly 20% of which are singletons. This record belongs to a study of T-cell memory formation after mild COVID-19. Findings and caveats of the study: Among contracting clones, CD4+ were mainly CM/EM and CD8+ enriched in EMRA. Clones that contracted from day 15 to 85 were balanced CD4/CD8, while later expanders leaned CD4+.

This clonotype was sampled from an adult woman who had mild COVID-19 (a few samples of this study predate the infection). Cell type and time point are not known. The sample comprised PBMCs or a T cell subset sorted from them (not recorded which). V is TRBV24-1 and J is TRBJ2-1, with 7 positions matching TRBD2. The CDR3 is CATPSGREKYNEQFF. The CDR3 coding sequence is TGTGCCACCCCGAGTGGGAGGGAGAAGTACAATGAGCAGTTCTTC.